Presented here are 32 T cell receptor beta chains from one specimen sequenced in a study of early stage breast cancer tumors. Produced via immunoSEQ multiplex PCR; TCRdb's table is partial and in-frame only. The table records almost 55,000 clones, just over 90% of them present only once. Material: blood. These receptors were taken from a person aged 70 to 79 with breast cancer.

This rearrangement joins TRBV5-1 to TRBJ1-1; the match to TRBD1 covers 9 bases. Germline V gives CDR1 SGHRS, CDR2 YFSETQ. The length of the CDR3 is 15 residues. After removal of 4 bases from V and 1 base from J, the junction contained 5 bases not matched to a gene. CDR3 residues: CASSLQGAQNTEAFF. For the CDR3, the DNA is TGCGCCAGCAGCCTACAGGGGGCGCAGAACACTGAAGCTTTCTTT.

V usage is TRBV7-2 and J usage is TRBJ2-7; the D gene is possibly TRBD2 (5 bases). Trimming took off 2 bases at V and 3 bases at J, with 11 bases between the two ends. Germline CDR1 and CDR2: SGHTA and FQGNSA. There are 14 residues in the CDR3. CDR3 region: CASSLIGLSYEQYF. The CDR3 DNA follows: TGTGCCAGCAGCTTAATCGGACTCAGCTACGAGCAGTACTTC.

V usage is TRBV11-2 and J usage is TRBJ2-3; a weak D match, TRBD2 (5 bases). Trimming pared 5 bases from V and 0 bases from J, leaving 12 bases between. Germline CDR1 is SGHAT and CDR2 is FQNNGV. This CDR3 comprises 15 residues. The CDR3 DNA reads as TGTGCCAGCAGCCCTCTGCGGACTAGCACAGATACGCAGTATTTT. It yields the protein CASSPLRTSTDTQYF.

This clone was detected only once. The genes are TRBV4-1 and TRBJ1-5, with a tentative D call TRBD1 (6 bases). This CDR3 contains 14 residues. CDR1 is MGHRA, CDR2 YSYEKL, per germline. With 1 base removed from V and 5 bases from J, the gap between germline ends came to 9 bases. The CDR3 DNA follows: TGCGCCAGCAGCCAAGTCCCAGGGGATCAGCCCCAGCATTTT. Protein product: CASSQVPGDQPQHF.

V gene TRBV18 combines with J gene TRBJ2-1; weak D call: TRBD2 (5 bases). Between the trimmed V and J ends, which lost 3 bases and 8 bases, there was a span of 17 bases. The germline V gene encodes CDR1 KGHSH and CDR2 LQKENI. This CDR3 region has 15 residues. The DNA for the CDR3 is TGTGCCAGCTCACCCCCCCTTGCGGGCCCACATGAGCAGTTCTTC. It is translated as CASSPPLAGPHEQFF.

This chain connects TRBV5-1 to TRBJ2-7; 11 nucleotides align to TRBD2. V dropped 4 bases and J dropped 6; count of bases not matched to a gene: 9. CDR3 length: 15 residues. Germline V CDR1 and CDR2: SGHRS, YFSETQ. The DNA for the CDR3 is TGCGCCAGCAGCCTGATGACTAGCGGGGCTTCCGAGCAGTACTTC. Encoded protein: CASSLMTSGASEQYF.

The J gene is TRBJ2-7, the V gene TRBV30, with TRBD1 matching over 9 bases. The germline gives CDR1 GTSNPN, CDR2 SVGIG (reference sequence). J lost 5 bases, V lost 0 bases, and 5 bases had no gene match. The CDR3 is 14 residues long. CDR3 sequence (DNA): TGTGCCTGGAGTGTGGGGACAGGGATGGACGAGCAGTACTTC. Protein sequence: CAWSVGTGMDEQYF.

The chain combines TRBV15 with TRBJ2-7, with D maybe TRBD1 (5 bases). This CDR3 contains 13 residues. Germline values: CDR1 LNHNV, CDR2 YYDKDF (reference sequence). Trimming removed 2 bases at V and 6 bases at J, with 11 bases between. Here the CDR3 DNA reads TGTGCCACCAGCAGAAAAGGGGTCCGCGAGCAGTACTTC. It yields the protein CATSRKGVREQYF.

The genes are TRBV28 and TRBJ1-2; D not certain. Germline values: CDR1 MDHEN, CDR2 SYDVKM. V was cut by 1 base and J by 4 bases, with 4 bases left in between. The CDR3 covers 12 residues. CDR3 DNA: TGTGCCAGCAGTTTATTCATCTATGGCTACACCTTC. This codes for CASSLFIYGYTF.

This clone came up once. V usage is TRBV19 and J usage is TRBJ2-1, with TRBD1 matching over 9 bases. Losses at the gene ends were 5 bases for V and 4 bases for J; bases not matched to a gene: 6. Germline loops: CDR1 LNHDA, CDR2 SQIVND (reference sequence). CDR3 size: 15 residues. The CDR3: CASSSQGAIYNEQFF. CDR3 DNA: TGTGCCAGTAGTTCACAGGGGGCAATTTACAATGAGCAGTTCTTC.

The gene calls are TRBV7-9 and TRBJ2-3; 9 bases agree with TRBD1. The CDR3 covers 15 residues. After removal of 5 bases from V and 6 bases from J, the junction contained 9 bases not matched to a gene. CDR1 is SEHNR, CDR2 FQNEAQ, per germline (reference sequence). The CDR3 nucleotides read TGTGCCAGCAGCCCACCGGACAGGGGTCCGGATACGCAGTATTTT. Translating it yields CASSPPDRGPDTQYF.

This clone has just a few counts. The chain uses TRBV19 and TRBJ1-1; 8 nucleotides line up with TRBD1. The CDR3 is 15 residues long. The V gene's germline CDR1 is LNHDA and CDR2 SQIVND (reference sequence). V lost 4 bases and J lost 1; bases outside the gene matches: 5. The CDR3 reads CASSKMTGANTEAFF. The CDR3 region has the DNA TGTGCCAGTAGTAAGATGACAGGGGCGAACACTGAAGCTTTCTTT.

CDR3 protein: CASSLSGGLDTEAFF. In DNA form, the CDR3 reads TGCGCCAGCAGCTTGTCGGGGGGGCTGGATACTGAAGCTTTCTTT. The chain links TRBV5-1 to TRBJ1-1; D possibly corresponds to TRBD1 (6 bases). Germline-derived CDR1 and CDR2 are SGHRS and YFSETQ. The CDR3 runs to 15 residues. The germline V and J ends were trimmed by 1 base and 5 bases, with 15 bases remaining between them.

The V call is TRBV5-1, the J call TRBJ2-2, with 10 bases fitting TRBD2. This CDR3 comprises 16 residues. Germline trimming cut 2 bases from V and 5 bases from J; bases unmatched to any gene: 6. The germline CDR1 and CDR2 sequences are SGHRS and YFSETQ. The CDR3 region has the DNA TGCGCCAGCAGCTTTAGCGGGGGGCGGAGTACCGGGGAGCTGTTTTTT. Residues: CASSFSGGRSTGELFF.

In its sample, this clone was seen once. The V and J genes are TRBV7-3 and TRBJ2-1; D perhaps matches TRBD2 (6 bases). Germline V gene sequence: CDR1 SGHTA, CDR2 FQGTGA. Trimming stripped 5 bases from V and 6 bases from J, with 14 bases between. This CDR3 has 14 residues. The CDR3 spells CASSMGLSSNEQFF. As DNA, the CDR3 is TGTGCCAGCAGCATGGGACTCTCGTCCAATGAGCAGTTCTTC.

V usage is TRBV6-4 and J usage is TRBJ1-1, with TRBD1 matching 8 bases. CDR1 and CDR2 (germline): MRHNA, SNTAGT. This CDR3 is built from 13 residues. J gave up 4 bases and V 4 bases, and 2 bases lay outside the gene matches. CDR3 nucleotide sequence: TGTGCCAGCAGTGCTACAGGGGGCACTGAAGCTTTCTTT. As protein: CASSATGGTEAFF.

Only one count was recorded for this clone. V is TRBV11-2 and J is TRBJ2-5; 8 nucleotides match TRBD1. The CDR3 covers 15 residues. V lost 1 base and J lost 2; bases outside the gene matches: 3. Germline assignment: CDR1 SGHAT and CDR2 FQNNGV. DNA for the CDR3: TGTGCCAGCAGCTTAGTCGGGACAGGACAAGAGACCCAGTACTTC. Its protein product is CASSLVGTGQETQYF.

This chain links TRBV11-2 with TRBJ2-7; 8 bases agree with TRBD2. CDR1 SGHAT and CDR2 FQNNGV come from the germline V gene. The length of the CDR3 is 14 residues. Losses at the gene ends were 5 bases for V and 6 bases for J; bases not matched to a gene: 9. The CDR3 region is CASSMGLEQGEQYF. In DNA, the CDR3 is TGTGCCAGCAGCATGGGACTAGAACAAGGCGAGCAGTACTTC.

The chain's CDR3 is CASSLLGQGNYEQYF. CDR3 in DNA: TGTGCCAGCAGTTTATTGGGACAGGGCAACTACGAGCAGTACTTC. The chain recombines TRBV27 with TRBJ2-7, with TRBD1 identical over 9 bases. This CDR3 has 15 residues. The germline V gene encodes CDR1 MNHEY and CDR2 SMNVEV (reference sequence). Trimming took 1 base from V and 3 from J; bases not matched to a gene: 4.

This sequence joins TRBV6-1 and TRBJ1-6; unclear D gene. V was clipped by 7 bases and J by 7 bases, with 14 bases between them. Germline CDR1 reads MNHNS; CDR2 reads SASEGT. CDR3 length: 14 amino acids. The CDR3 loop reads CASNPETGNSPLHF. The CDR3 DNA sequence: TGTGCCAGCAACCCGGAGACGGGGAATTCACCCCTCCACTTT.

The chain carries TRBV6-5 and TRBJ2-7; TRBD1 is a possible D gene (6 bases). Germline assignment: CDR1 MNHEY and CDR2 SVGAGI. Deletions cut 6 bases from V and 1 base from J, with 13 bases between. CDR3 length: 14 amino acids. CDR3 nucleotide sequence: TGTGCCAGCAGCACAGGGTTTGTATCCTACGAGCAGTACTTC. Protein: CASSTGFVSYEQYF.

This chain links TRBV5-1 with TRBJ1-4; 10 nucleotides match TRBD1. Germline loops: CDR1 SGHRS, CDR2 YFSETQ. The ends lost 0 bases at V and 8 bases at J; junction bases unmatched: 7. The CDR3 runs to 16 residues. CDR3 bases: TGCGCCAGCAGCTTGGGGGCCGGGACAGGGGAAGAAAAACTGTTTTTT. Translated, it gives CASSLGAGTGEEKLFF.

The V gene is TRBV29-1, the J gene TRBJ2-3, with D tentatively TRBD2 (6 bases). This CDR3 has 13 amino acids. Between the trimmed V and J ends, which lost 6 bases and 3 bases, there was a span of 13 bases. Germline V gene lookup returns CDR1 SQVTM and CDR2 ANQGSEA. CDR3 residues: CSVRNSGTDTQYF. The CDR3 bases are TGCAGCGTCAGGAATAGCGGTACAGATACGCAGTATTTT.

CDR3 bases: TGCGCCAGCAGCTCCGGAGAGGTTACAGATACGCAGTATTTT. It encodes CASSSGEVTDTQYF. The chain combines TRBV5-1 with TRBJ2-3; no clear D gene. Looked up from germline, CDR1 is SGHRS and CDR2 is YFSETQ. CDR3 length: 14 residues. V lost 3 bases, J lost 3 bases, and 11 bases lay in between.

The CDR3 DNA sequence: TGTGCCAGCAGCCCAGTGACAGGGGGTATAGATACGCAGTATTTT. Residues: CASSPVTGGIDTQYF. The chain couples TRBV7-2 to TRBJ2-3; TRBD1 aligns across 9 bases. The CDR3 runs 15 residues. CDR1 and CDR2 (germline): SGHTA, FQGNSA. J lost 5 bases, V lost 5 bases, and 8 bases had no gene match.

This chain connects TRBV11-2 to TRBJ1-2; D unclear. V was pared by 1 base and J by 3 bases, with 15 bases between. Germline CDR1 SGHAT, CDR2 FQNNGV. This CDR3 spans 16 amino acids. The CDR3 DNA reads TGTGCCAGCAGCTTAGGGATTGCGGGTGCTGACTATGGCTACACCTTC. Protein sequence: CASSLGIAGADYGYTF.

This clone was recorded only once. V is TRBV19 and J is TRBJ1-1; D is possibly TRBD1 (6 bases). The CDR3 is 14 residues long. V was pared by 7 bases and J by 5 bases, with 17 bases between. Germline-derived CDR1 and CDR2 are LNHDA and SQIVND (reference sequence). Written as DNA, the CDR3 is TGTGCCAGTACTCGAGACAGGCAGAAAACTGAAGCTTTCTTT. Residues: CASTRDRQKTEAFF. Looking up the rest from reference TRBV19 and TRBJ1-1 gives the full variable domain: DGGITQSPKYLFRKEGQNVTLSCEQNLNHDAMYWYRQDPGQGLRLIYYSQIVNDFQKGDIAEGYSVSREKKESFPLTVTSAQKNPTAFYLCASTRDRQKTEAFFGQGTRLTVV.

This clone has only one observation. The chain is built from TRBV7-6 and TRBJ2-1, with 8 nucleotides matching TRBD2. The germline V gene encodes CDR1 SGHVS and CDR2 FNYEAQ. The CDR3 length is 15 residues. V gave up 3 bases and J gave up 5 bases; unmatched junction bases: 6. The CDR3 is CASSLGAGAHNEQFF. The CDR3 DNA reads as TGTGCCAGCAGCTTGGGAGCGGGGGCGCACAATGAGCAGTTCTTC.

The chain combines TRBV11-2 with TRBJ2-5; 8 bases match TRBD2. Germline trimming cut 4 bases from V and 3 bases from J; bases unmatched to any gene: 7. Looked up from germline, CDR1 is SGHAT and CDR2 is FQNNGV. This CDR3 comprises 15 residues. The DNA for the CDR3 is TGTGCCAGCAGCTATCCGGGAGGGCCAGAAGAGACCCAGTACTTC. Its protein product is CASSYPGGPEETQYF.

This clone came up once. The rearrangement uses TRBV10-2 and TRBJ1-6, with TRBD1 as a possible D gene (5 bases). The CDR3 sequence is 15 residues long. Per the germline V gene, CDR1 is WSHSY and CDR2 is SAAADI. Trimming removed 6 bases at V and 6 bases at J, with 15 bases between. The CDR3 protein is CASREDIGANSPLHF. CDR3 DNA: TGCGCCAGCAGGGAGGACATAGGCGCTAATTCACCCCTCCACTTT.

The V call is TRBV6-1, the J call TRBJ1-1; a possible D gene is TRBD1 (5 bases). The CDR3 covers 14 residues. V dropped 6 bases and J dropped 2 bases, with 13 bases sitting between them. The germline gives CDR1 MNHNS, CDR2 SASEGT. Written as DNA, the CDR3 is TGTGCCAGCAGAGTTACAGGTCCTAACACTGAAGCTTTCTTT. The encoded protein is CASRVTGPNTEAFF.

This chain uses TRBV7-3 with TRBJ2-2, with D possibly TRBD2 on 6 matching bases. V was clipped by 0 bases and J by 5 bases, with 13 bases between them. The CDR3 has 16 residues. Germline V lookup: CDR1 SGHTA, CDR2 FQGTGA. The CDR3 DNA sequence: TGTGCCAGCAGCTTAACGTTCGGGAGCGAAACCGGGGAGCTGTTTTTT. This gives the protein CASSLTFGSETGELFF.